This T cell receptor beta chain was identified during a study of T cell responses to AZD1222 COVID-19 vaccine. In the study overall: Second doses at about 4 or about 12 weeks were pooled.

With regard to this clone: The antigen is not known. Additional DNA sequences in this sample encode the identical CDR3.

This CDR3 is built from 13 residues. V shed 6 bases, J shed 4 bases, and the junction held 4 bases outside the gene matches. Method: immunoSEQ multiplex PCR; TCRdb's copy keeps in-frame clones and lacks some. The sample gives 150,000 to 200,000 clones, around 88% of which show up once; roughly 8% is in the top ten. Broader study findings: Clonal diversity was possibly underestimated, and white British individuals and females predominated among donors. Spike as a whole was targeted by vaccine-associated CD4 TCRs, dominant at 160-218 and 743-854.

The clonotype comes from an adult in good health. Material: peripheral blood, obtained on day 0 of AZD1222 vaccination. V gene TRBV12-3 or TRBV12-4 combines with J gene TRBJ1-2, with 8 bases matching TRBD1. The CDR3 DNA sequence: TGTGCCAGCAGCCTACAGGGGGGCTATGGCTACACCTTC. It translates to CASSLQGGYGYTF.